The 10 T cell receptor beta chains below come from one sample, sequenced in a study of T cells after yellow fever vaccination. Using its own MiXCR run on the 5' RACE reads, TCRdb lists one record per CDR3 protein. The profile shows 200,000 to 250,000 distinct CDR3 sequences, less than 9% of them singletons. The sequenced sample was CD4+ T cells sorted from PBMCs, obtained 15 days after the yellow fever booster vaccination. The receptors derive from a man younger than 40 who received the YFV17D yellow fever vaccine.

In its sample, this clonotype was seen many times. The chain has TRBV7-9 and TRBJ2-3; D might be TRBD2 (5 bases). The V gene's germline CDR1 is SEHNR and CDR2 FQNEAQ (reference sequence). The CDR3 has 14 residues. V was pared by 3 bases and J by 12 bases, with 19 bases between. The CDR3 here is CASSLSIKRQEQYF. As DNA, the CDR3 is TGTGCCAGCAGCTTGAGTATAAAGCGGCAGGAACAGTATTTT. Filled out from reference TRBV7-9 and TRBJ2-3, the complete variable domain reads DTGVSQNPRHKITKRGQNVTFRCDPISEHNRLYWYRQTLGQGPEFLTYFQNEAQLEKSRLLSDRFSAERPKGSFSTLEIQRTEQGDSAMYLCASSLSIKRQEQYFGPGTRLTVL.

This clonotype has more than one count but fewer than ten. V is TRBV2 and J is TRBJ2-3, with 12 bases aligning to TRBD2. Germline CDR1 reads SNHLY; CDR2 reads FYNNEI. The CDR3 covers 16 residues. Trimming cost V 5 bases and J 2 bases; bases outside gene matches: 5. The CDR3 DNA reads TGTGCCAGCAGTCCTGGACTAGCGGGGTACACAGATACGCAGTATTTT. Its protein is CASSPGLAGYTDTQYF.

There are many counts of this clonotype. CDR3 bases: TGTGCCAGCAGGAAACCTGCCGGCGGGAGGGCCATGAGCACCGGGGAGCTGTTTTTT. Its protein is CASRKPAGGRAMSTGELFF. The J gene is TRBJ2-2, the V gene TRBV7-8; 9 bases match TRBD2. This CDR3 has 19 residues. J lost 4 bases, V lost 6 bases, and 18 bases had no gene match. Germline V lookup: CDR1 SGHVS, CDR2 FQNEAQ.

The rearrangement uses TRBV7-6 and TRBJ2-2, with 9 bases fitting TRBD1. The V gene end was trimmed by 5 bases and the J gene end by 7 bases; junction bases not matched to a gene: 14. Germline V CDR1 and CDR2: SGHVS, FNYEAQ. The CDR3 runs 17 residues. This CDR3 is CASSLLFGTGSVGELFF. The CDR3 bases are TGTGCCAGCAGCCTGTTGTTCGGGACAGGGTCCGTCGGGGAGCTGTTTTTT.

This clonotype appeared many times. The gene calls are TRBV5-1 and TRBJ2-5; tentative D call: TRBD2 (5 bases). Deletions cut 5 bases from V and 5 bases from J, with 13 bases between. Germline CDR1 and CDR2: SGHRS and YFSETQ. This CDR3 spans 13 amino acids. CDR3 residues: CASRLTRRETQYF. CDR3 DNA: TGCGCCAGCAGGTTAACTAGAAGGGAGACCCAGTACTTC.

This clonotype was counted at least ten times. This sequence joins TRBV6-2 or TRBV6-3 and TRBJ2-7; the D gene is possibly TRBD2 (5 bases). In germline, CDR1 is MNHEY, CDR2 SVGEGT. The CDR3 has 12 residues. V was pared by 5 bases and J by 2 bases, with 7 bases between. The CDR3 nucleotides are TGTGCCAGCAGTCCGGAGGCCTACGAGCAGTACTTC. Protein: CASSPEAYEQYF.

This clonotype was seen at least ten times. This rearrangement joins TRBV10-1 to TRBJ2-1, with D unclear. This CDR3 spans 16 amino acids. Germline values: CDR1 WNHNN, CDR2 SYGVQD (reference sequence). V was clipped by 4 bases and J by 0 bases, with 13 bases between them. This chain's CDR3 is CASSGSGKSSYNEQFF. The CDR3 DNA reads TGCGCCAGCAGTGGCTCTGGGAAGAGCTCCTACAATGAGCAGTTCTTC.

This clonotype was counted many times. CDR3 residues: CATSMDNEAFF. DNA of the CDR3: TGTGCCACCAGTATGGATAATGAAGCTTTCTTT. The chain combines TRBV24-1 with TRBJ1-1, with D uncertain. CDR3 length: 11 residues. Germline values: CDR1 KGHDR, CDR2 SFDVKD. The V end was cut by 6 bases, the J end by 7 bases, with 8 bases between.

Concerning this clonotype itself: Relative to the germline gene, one junction end is altered; a read error may explain this. The chain uses TRBV12-3 or TRBV12-4 and TRBJ2-7; 11 bases match TRBD2. The CDR3 has 14 residues. The CDR3 region has the DNA TGTGCCAGCAGTATAGCGGGAGGGTCCTACGAGCAGTACTTC. Protein: CASSIAGGSYEQYF.

This clonotype was seen many times. The V call is TRBV7-2, the J call TRBJ2-5, with 8 positions matching TRBD2. The CDR3 totals 14 residues. Germline values: CDR1 SGHTA, CDR2 FQGNSA. The ends lost 5 bases at V and 6 bases at J; junction bases unmatched: 8. This chain's CDR3 is CASSPDGRGKTQYF. CDR3 nucleotides: TGTGCCAGCAGCCCGGACGGGAGGGGAAAGACCCAGTACTTC. The full variable domain, in which reference TRBV7-2 and TRBJ2-5 provide the parts outside the CDR3, is GAGVSQSPSNKVTEKGKDVELRCDPISGHTALYWYRQSLGQGLEFLIYFQGNSAPDKSGLPSDRFSAERTGGSVSTLTIQRTQQEDSAVYLCASSPDGRGKTQYFGPGTRLLVL.